The 14 T cell receptor beta chains given below trace back to one sample, sequenced in a study of cytomegalovirus exposure and HLA in healthy donors. Clones were sequenced by immunoSEQ multiplex PCR, and TCRdb holds only the in-frame ones, with some missing. The sample lists about 58,000 clones, around nine tenths occurring once. The sequencing input was PBMCs. The receptors stem from a young man in good health and CMV-seronegative.

This chain uses TRBV27 with TRBJ2-5; 13 bases align to TRBD2. CDR3 length: 16 residues. J lost 4 bases, V lost 6 bases, and 8 bases had no gene match. Germline loops: CDR1 MNHEY, CDR2 SMNVEV (reference sequence). The CDR3 nucleotides are TGTGCCAGCAGCAAAGGACTAGCGGGAGCGGGAGAGACCCAGTACTTC. Its translation: CASSKGLAGAGETQYF.

The chain carries TRBV7-3 and TRBJ2-1, with 9 positions matching TRBD1. Trimming took 4 bases from V and 9 from J; bases not matched to a gene: 7. This CDR3 comprises 14 residues. Germline-derived CDR1 and CDR2 are SGHTA and FQGTGA. In DNA, the CDR3 is TGTGCCAGCAGCTCCGGGACAGGGAACACTGAGCAGTTCTTC. Protein: CASSSGTGNTEQFF.

V usage is TRBV7-9 and J usage is TRBJ1-2, with D unresolved. The germline V and J ends were trimmed by 5 bases and 6 bases, with 19 bases remaining between them. The CDR3 runs 15 residues. CDR1 and CDR2 (germline): SEHNR, FQNEAQ (reference sequence). The CDR3 DNA is TGTGCCAGCAGCCCAAACACCGTTTTATCGAATGGCTACACCTTC. Protein sequence: CASSPNTVLSNGYTF.

The chain recombines TRBV28 with TRBJ2-3, with D possibly being TRBD2 (6 bases). The CDR3 covers 14 residues. Trimming left V 7 bases short and J 0 bases short, with 11 bases between. From germline, CDR1 is MDHEN and CDR2 SYDVKM. The DNA of the CDR3 is TGTGCCAGCATACCGGGGACTAGCACAGATACGCAGTATTTT. As protein: CASIPGTSTDTQYF.

The chain combines TRBV7-2 with TRBJ1-1; tentative D call: TRBD1 (6 bases). CDR1 is SGHTA, CDR2 FQGNSA, per germline. The CDR3 loop spans 18 amino acids. V lost 1 base and J 10 bases, leaving 28 bases between the germline ends. This chain's CDR3 is CASSLVPSSTGLEVVAFF. The CDR3 bases are TGTGCCAGCAGCTTAGTTCCTTCGTCCACAGGGTTGGAGGTTGTAGCTTTCTTT.

V is TRBV5-5 and J is TRBJ2-5; D is perhaps TRBD2 (5 bases). Between the trimmed V and J ends, which lost 5 bases and 5 bases, there was a span of 16 bases. The CDR3 has 14 amino acids. The germline V gene has CDR1 SGHKS and CDR2 YYEKEE (reference sequence). DNA for the CDR3: TGTGCCAGCAGTCCAGGACTGTCGGTCGAGACCCAGTACTTC. This translates into CASSPGLSVETQYF.

The chain uses TRBV5-1 and TRBJ1-4, with D possibly being TRBD1 (6 bases). Trimming stripped 5 bases from V and 7 bases from J, with 15 bases between. Germline loops: CDR1 SGHRS, CDR2 YFSETQ. The CDR3 is 14 amino acids. DNA for the CDR3: TGCGCCAGCAGGACCCAACAGGGTAGTGAAAAACTGTTTTTT. It codes for CASRTQQGSEKLFF.

This clone was detected only once. This rearrangement joins TRBV5-4 to TRBJ2-1; TRBD1 aligns across 9 bases. Germline-derived CDR1 and CDR2 are SGHNT and YYREEE (reference sequence). The CDR3 extends over 15 amino acids. V lost 1 base, J lost 6 bases, and 5 bases stayed unmatched. CDR3 nucleotide sequence: TGTGCCAGCAGCTTGTACGGACAGGGGCTCAATGAGCAGTTCTTC. Translation gives CASSLYGQGLNEQFF.

This clone was detected once. J is TRBJ2-1 and V is TRBV7-9; TRBD2 matches 7 bases. The V segment lost 3 bases and the J segment 8 bases; nucleotides outside the gene matches: 7. CDR3 length: 14 residues. Germline-derived CDR1 and CDR2 are SEHNR and FQNEAQ (reference sequence). This chain's CDR3 is CASSFRAGDYEQFF. In DNA form, the CDR3 reads TGTGCCAGCAGCTTCCGGGCGGGGGATTATGAGCAGTTCTTC.

The rearrangement links TRBV21-1 to TRBJ1-5. TRBV21-1 is a recognized pseudogene. There are 16 residues in the CDR3. This chain's CDR3 is CASSGREGFLHQPQHF. The CDR3, as DNA: TGTGCCAGCAGCGGGCGGGAAGGGTTTTTGCATCAGCCCCAGCATTTT.

The chain recombines TRBV29-1 with TRBJ1-2; D call uncertain. The CDR3 runs to 11 residues. V lost 7 bases and J lost 8, with 14 bases in between. Per the germline V gene, CDR1 is SQVTM and CDR2 is ANQGSEA. In DNA form, the CDR3 reads TGCAGCGCCGTCAGCCCTAGGGGCTACACCTTC. It codes for CSAVSPRGYTF.

This chain links TRBV5-1 with TRBJ2-3; TRBD1 agrees at 9 bases. With 0 bases clipped from V and 4 bases from J, the junction kept 0 bases outside the gene matches. The CDR3 is made up of 14 amino acids. Germline assignment: CDR1 SGHRS and CDR2 YFSETQ. The CDR3 loop is CASSLGQGADTQYF. CDR3 nucleotides: TGCGCCAGCAGCTTGGGACAGGGGGCAGATACGCAGTATTTT.

V gene TRBV2 combines with J gene TRBJ1-1, with a weak D call TRBD1 (6 bases). CDR1 is SNHLY and CDR2 is FYNNEI in the germline V gene. Trimming took off 5 bases at V and 2 bases at J, with 9 bases between the two ends. The CDR3 totals 13 residues. The CDR3 sequence: CASSTGFNTEAFF. The CDR3 DNA sequence: TGTGCCAGCAGTACAGGGTTTAACACTGAAGCTTTCTTT.

The V call is TRBV5-4, the J call TRBJ2-7, with D tentatively TRBD1 (6 bases). Trimming removed 3 bases from V and 10 bases from J, with 20 bases in between. CDR1 and CDR2 from the germline V gene are SGHNT and YYREEE (reference sequence). The CDR3 has 14 amino acids. CDR3 protein: CASSSRDTPTGQYF. The CDR3 bases are TGTGCCAGCAGCTCCCGGGACACTCCTACGGGACAGTACTTC.